This T cell receptor beta chain comes out of a study of beta chain features in type 1 diabetes. Points from the study as a whole: Shortening of TCRB CDR3s, moderate but significant, appeared in all four CD4+ subsets of Type 1 diabetes patients. Insertions at VDJ junctions were less frequent in type 1 diabetes patients. These patients also deleted more nucleotides at the same junctions.

One heparinised blood draw averaging around 120 mL was given by each donor. CD45RO/CCR7/CD25/CD127/CD95/CD27 separated CD4+ naive, central memory, regulatory and stem cell-like memory cells by sorting. Expressed TCRB transcripts were sequenced, since all the RNA that had been isolated was reverse transcribed. Assay: immunoSEQ multiplex PCR; the TCRdb copy retains only in-frame clones and omits some. The table has 250,000 to 350,000 clones, roughly an eighth seen once; the top ten hold about 0.017%. Remarks on this clone: What it recognizes is unknown.

J was trimmed by 2 bases and V by 5 bases; bases with no gene match: 9. The V gene's germline CDR1 is MNHNS and CDR2 SASEGT. The CDR3 covers 15 residues. Sequencing was carried out using naive CD4+ T cells from blood. This TCR was recovered from a man aged 25-45 years with type 1 diabetes. V is TRBV6-1 and J is TRBJ2-7; TRBD2 matches at 7 bases. This CDR3 reads CASSTGWAGAYEQYF. The DNA for the CDR3 is TGTGCCAGCAGTACCGGTTGGGCGGGAGCCTACGAGCAGTACTTC.